The 14 T cell receptor beta chains in this list originate from one sample, sequenced in a study of identical twins' blood T cells. TCRdb itself ran the 5' RACE reads through MiXCR, one entry per CDR3 protein. The sample consists of roughly 380,000 distinct CDR3 sequences, over 25% of them appearing once. Sequenced sample: PBMCs. These receptors came from a woman aged 18-55 years in good health.

A remark on this clonotype: A much larger clonotype is one base distant, so this may be a read error. V gene TRBV12-5 combines with J gene TRBJ1-1; TRBD1 is a possible D gene (6 bases). Germline-derived CDR1 and CDR2 are LGHNT and FRNRAP. This CDR3 comprises 13 residues. In DNA form, the CDR3 reads TGTACTAGTGCCAGCATCAGGGGAACTGAAGCTTTCTTT. Amino acids: CTSASIRGTEAFF.

This chain links TRBV19 with TRBJ2-1, with D uncertain. Between the trimmed V and J ends, which lost 7 bases and 3 bases, there was a span of 13 bases. The germline V gene has CDR1 LNHDA and CDR2 SQIVND (reference sequence). The CDR3 sequence is 14 residues long. CDR3 in amino acids: CASIPALLYNEQFF. CDR3 nucleotides: TGTGCCAGTATTCCCGCTTTACTCTACAATGAGCAGTTCTTC.

This chain uses TRBV11-2 with TRBJ2-3; TRBD2 matches at 14 bases. With V trimmed by 7 bases and J by 4 bases, 4 bases remained unmatched. The CDR3 contains 15 residues. Germline V gene sequence: CDR1 SGHAT, CDR2 FQNNGV. The CDR3 DNA is TGTGCCAGCACTCCGGGACTAGCGGGGGCAGATACGCAGTATTTT. Protein: CASTPGLAGADTQYF.

This sequence joins TRBV20-1 and TRBJ2-5, with 7 bases fitting TRBD1. The CDR3 loop spans 16 amino acids. Germline V lookup: CDR1 DFQATT, CDR2 SNEGSKA (reference sequence). After removal of 5 bases from V and 4 bases from J, the junction contained 16 bases not matched to a gene. The CDR3 sequence is CSAGSQAGGFLETQYF. The CDR3 region has the DNA TGCAGTGCTGGAAGTCAGGCAGGGGGTTTTTTAGAGACCCAGTACTTC.

On this clonotype itself: At one end, the junction sequence differs from germline, possibly due to a read error. The chain links TRBV9 to TRBJ2-3, with TRBD2 identical over 8 bases. Germline loops: CDR1 SGDLS, CDR2 YYNGEE. CDR3 length: 16 residues. CDR3 coding DNA: TGTGCCAGCAGCGTACTCCCAAGCGGGAGCACAGATACGCGGTATTTT. This translates into CASSVLPSGSTDTRYF.

The chain combines TRBV9 with TRBJ2-1; 7 bases are shared with TRBD1. From germline, CDR1 is SGDLS and CDR2 YYNGEE. The CDR3 is made up of 15 amino acids. V lost 2 bases to trimming and J lost 4 bases; unmatched junction nucleotides: 6. The chain's CDR3 is CASSVWDRSYNEQFF. DNA of the CDR3: TGTGCCAGCAGCGTTTGGGACAGATCGTACAATGAGCAGTTCTTC.

The chain couples TRBV20-1 to TRBJ1-1; 7 bases line up with TRBD1. The CDR3 sequence is 13 residues long. Germline V gene lookup returns CDR1 DFQATT and CDR2 SNEGSKA (reference sequence). V shed 3 bases, J shed 10 bases, and the junction held 11 bases outside the gene matches. CDR3 nucleotides: TGCAGTGCTAGCCACAATCAGGGGGTCTCAGCTTTCTTT. This codes for CSASHNQGVSAFF.

This clonotype was seen just once. The junction differs from germline at one of its ends, possibly a read error. The J gene is TRBJ1-1, the V gene TRBV12-5; D not resolved. The CDR3 is 16 residues long. Germline V gene lookup returns CDR1 LGHNT and CDR2 FRNRAP. CDR3: CASGLVIIRPNTEAFF. The CDR3 nucleotides are TGTGCTAGTGGTTTGGTAATTATCCGGCCGAACACTGAAGCCTTCTTT.

This clonotype was picked up many times. The V call is TRBV29-1, the J call TRBJ1-1; no clear D gene. This CDR3 has 11 residues. Germline values: CDR1 SQVTM, CDR2 ANQGSEA. The V and J ends lost 7 bases and 5 bases respectively, with 11 bases between them. CDR3 coding DNA: TGCAGCGCCAGAAGTTTTACTGAAGCTTTCTTT. The encoded protein is CSARSFTEAFF.

This clonotype has ten or more counts. The chain is built from TRBV29-1 and TRBJ1-5; no reliable D call. The CDR3 has 12 residues. Germline V gene sequence: CDR1 SQVTM, CDR2 ANQGSEA. V gave up 4 bases and J gave up 2 bases, with 6 bases separating them. In nucleotides, the CDR3 is TGCAGCGTTGCCGGGGGCAATCAGCCCCAGCATTTT. Translated: CSVAGGNQPQHF.

The chain combines TRBV25-1 with TRBJ2-2, with unresolved D. V lost 0 bases and J lost 2, with 13 bases in between. CDR3 length: 17 amino acids. The germline gives CDR1 MGHDK, CDR2 SYGVNS. CDR3 sequence (DNA): TGTGCCAGCAGTGAATATTCGGAACTCATTAACACCGGGGAGCTGTTTTTT. It codes for CASSEYSELINTGELFF.

This chain connects TRBV6-6 to TRBJ2-1; a weak D match, TRBD1 (6 bases). The germline V gene has CDR1 MNHNY and CDR2 SVGAGI (reference sequence). The CDR3 extends over 14 amino acids. V was cut by 6 bases and J by 8 bases, with 17 bases left in between. The CDR3 here is CASRSPGVSDEQFF. CDR3 DNA: TGTGCCAGCAGATCCCCAGGGGTTAGCGATGAGCAGTTCTTC.

This clonotype was counted at least ten times. The V gene is TRBV20-1, the J gene TRBJ2-2, with 11 bases fitting TRBD1. V gave up 2 bases and J gave up 5 bases; unmatched junction bases: 7. Germline V CDR1 and CDR2: DFQATT, SNEGSKA (reference sequence). The CDR3 runs 16 residues. CDR3 amino acids: CSARPPGQGVTGELFF. CDR3 DNA: TGCAGTGCTAGACCACCGGGACAGGGGGTTACCGGGGAGCTGTTTTTT.

The chain joins TRBV13 to TRBJ2-3; D unresolved. Per the germline V gene, CDR1 is PRHDT and CDR2 is FYEKMQ (reference sequence). CDR3 length: 14 residues. Trimming pared 5 bases from V and 3 bases from J, leaving 12 bases between. The CDR3 is CASSPNVATDTQYF. CDR3 in DNA: TGTGCCAGCAGCCCCAATGTAGCAACAGATACGCAGTATTTT.